This T cell receptor (beta chain) was documented in a study of blood T cells in healthy people across ages (dated by TCRdb to between 2015 and 2016). Background for the entire study: Template switching captured roughly one uniquely barcoded TCR beta cDNA molecule per two T cells in model experiments. Donors were grouped into four age groups: young (average 16 years), middle-aged (approximately 41), aged (about 60) and long-lived (82). Using the same blood draw, the study looked at two additional independent replicas of 1 million unique cDNA reads for two donors, one aged 18 to 30 and the other aged 80 or older. Donors of different ages were randomly distributed across sequencing lanes to avoid experimental bias. The study measured age-related changes in TCR beta repertoire diversity using deep sequencing normalized with unique cDNA molecular identifiers.

Library generation was performed with 5' RACE. For sequencing, an Illumina HiSeq 2500 was employed. A second PCR of about 7 to 12 cycles was performed with a sample-barcoded 5' primer and a J-beta primer mix. A unique molecular identifier was introduced onto each TCR beta cDNA molecule by a template-switch 5' adaptor carrying 12 random nucleotides. Each sample yielded at least 3 million CDR3-containing paired-end reads. All of the RNA was converted into first-strand cDNA using the Mint cDNA synthesis kit, with a TRBC-specific oligonucleotide serving as the primer. After uracil-DNA glycosylase treatment, a first 18-cycle PCR used universal primers M1SS and BC2_uni_R on all cDNA. The study's processing was this. For normalization, 1 million high-quality reads, each with a distinct molecular identifier, were randomly selected from each sample. Reads with shared molecular identifiers were discarded instead of being binned into consensus sequences. MiTCR, with a Q25 quality threshold and the strictest error-elimination algorithm, was used for CDR3 identification, clonotype clustering and error correction. A nonparametric unseen species model with Euler transformation was used to estimate lower-bound total TCR beta diversity. TCRdb redid the processing of the public reads, applying fastp at Q25 and MiXCR, and retained in-frame beta chains. Each CDR3 protein gets just one entry, which takes the most common genes and DNA from the rows behind it. The V and J calls, along with clone size, are taken from TCRdb and not from the paper's own processing. This sample is represented by 1.5 million to 2 million distinct CDR3 sequences; 28% of them were singletons. About 8% of the sample is taken by the ten largest.

Broader findings and caveats from the paper: Observed TCR beta diversity per million T cells fell roughly linearly with age, and a significant reduction was already apparent by age roughly 41. Bulk unsorted PBMC profiling prevented conclusive comparison of naive and antigen-experienced compartments. Estimates of total diversity based on one million sequenced T cells were considered lower bounds and underestimates. The percentage of naive T cells measured by flow cytometry correlated strongly with observed TCR beta diversity. Compared with the aged group, the long-lived group had more naive CD4+ T cells, fewer expanded clones and increased TCR diversity, suggesting age selection. Donor CMV infection status was unknown, potentially confounding age-related changes in expanded clonotypes.

There are 16 amino acids in the CDR3, from cysteine to phenylalanine inclusive. Kept here is only the CDR3 DNA, which spans 48 bases and is read in frame from base 1. V is cut back by 1 base and J by 10 bases, with 11 bases in the junction unmatched. Systemically healthy Caucasian individuals from Russia, 39 in total and aged about 6 to 90 years, were included as donors. Ten milliliters of peripheral blood were drawn from each donor into EDTA-treated Vacutainer tubes. PBMCs were isolated by Ficoll-Paque density-gradient centrifugation, with at least 7 million obtained per sample. Trizol reagent was used to extract total RNA from PBMCs, with at least 5.5 micrograms per sample. For every donor, flow cytometry on a PBMC aliquot measured the percentage of naive CD45RAhigh/CD27high T cells. This clonotype came up many times. Its antigen is not yet known. One base away there is no much larger clone; base qualities are not given.

The rearrangement combines TRBV12-3 or TRBV12-4 with TRBJ2-1, with 9 bases aligning to TRBD2. The material sequenced was blood. The source of this sequence is a young woman in good health. The encoded CDR3 is CASSLESGVGLAEQFF. The DNA reads TGTGCCAGCAGTTTAGAATCGGGAGTCGGACTAGCGGAGCAGTTCTTC.